Listed here are 27 T cell receptor beta chains from one sample, sequenced in a study of blood T cell repertoires in COVID-19. The repertoire was sequenced with immunoSEQ multiplex PCR; TCRdb's copy has only in-frame clones and lacks some. Among around 270,000 clones, 70% to 90% were seen once, and the ten largest hold about 5.2%. Input material: peripheral blood. These receptors came from a woman aged 55-75 years with COVID-19, enrolled during active disease.

The rearrangement joins TRBV18 to TRBJ1-1; the D gene is possibly TRBD1 (6 bases). The CDR3 totals 13 residues. Trimming removed 4 bases from V and 3 bases from J, with 9 bases in between. Germline V lookup: CDR1 KGHSH, CDR2 LQKENI. CDR3 residues: CASSRDTDTEAFF. DNA of the CDR3: TGTGCCAGCTCACGGGACACAGACACTGAAGCTTTCTTT.

This rearrangement joins TRBV14 to TRBJ2-6, with no clear D. V gave up 1 base and J gave up 3 bases, with 7 bases separating them. The CDR3 extends over 15 amino acids. Germline V lookup: CDR1 SGHDN, CDR2 FVKESK. CDR3 in amino acids: CASSQVEFGANVLTF. The CDR3 DNA is TGTGCCAGCAGCCAAGTCGAGTTTGGGGCCAACGTCCTGACTTTC.

V and J are TRBV7-3 and TRBJ2-1; 11 bases map to TRBD2. Trimming cost V 5 bases and J 9 bases; bases outside gene matches: 18. This CDR3 has 18 amino acids. CDR1 SGHTA and CDR2 FQGTGA come from the germline V gene. The CDR3 sequence is CASSPRQAASGRYGEQFF. The CDR3 region has the DNA TGTGCCAGCAGCCCACGCCAGGCGGCTAGCGGGAGGTACGGTGAGCAGTTCTTC. Full variable domain (outside the CDR3, taken from reference TRBV7-3 and TRBJ2-1): GAGVSQTPSNKVTEKGKYVELRCDPISGHTALYWYRQSLGQGPEFLIYFQGTGAADDSGLPNDRFFAVRPEGSVSTLKIQRTERGDSAVYLCASSPRQAASGRYGEQFFGPGTRLTVL.

V and J are TRBV28 and TRBJ1-2, with TRBD1 matching 7 bases. Trimming took 3 bases from V and 7 from J; bases not matched to a gene: 11. The CDR3 has 15 residues. In germline, CDR1 is MDHEN, CDR2 SYDVKM. The CDR3 loop reads CASSFLGQQGGGYTF. DNA for the CDR3: TGTGCCAGCAGTTTTCTGGGACAGCAGGGGGGTGGCTACACCTTC.

This sequence joins TRBV12-3 or TRBV12-4 and TRBJ2-3, with D perhaps TRBD2 (6 bases). V lost 4 bases and J lost 6, with 8 bases in between. The length of the CDR3 is 12 residues. CDR3 sequence: CASSSRGDTQYF. Here the CDR3 DNA reads TGTGCCAGCAGTTCCCGGGGGGATACGCAGTATTTT.

The chain carries TRBV5-1 and TRBJ1-6, with D tentatively TRBD1 (5 bases). CDR1 is SGHRS and CDR2 is YFSETQ in the germline V gene. The CDR3 contains 15 residues. The germline V and J ends were trimmed by 1 base and 9 bases, with 14 bases remaining between them. The CDR3, as DNA: TGCGCCAGCAGCTTGTCAGGGAAGATAAGTTCACCCCTCCACTTT. Translation gives CASSLSGKISSPLHF.

This clone has just one count. This chain joins TRBV4-1 and TRBJ2-3; D might be TRBD2 (7 bases). From germline, CDR1 is MGHRA and CDR2 YSYEKL. CDR3 size: 17 residues. V lost 0 bases and J 10 bases, leaving 23 bases between the germline ends. DNA of the CDR3: TGCGCCAGCAGCCAAGATGGCGCTAGGCCCAAGGGGGGGTCGCAGTATTTT. Translating gives CASSQDGARPKGGSQYF.

This sequence joins TRBV5-6 and TRBJ1-2; 9 bases are a match to TRBD1. Germline V lookup: CDR1 SGHDT, CDR2 YYEEEE. CDR3 size: 14 residues. After removal of 7 bases from V and 4 bases from J, the junction contained 8 bases not matched to a gene. The chain's CDR3 is CASLTTGGSYGYTF. CDR3 nucleotide sequence: TGTGCCAGCCTAACGACAGGGGGAAGCTATGGCTACACCTTC.

This chain links TRBV29-1 with TRBJ2-2; tentatively, D is TRBD2 (6 bases). This CDR3 has 14 amino acids. Germline CDR1 and CDR2: SQVTM and ANQGSEA. V lost 2 bases and J lost 0, with 7 bases in between. The CDR3 sequence is CSVETGANTGELFF. The CDR3 DNA sequence: TGCAGCGTTGAAACGGGGGCGAACACCGGGGAGCTGTTTTTT.

V usage is TRBV5-6 and J usage is TRBJ1-1; the D is unclear. The CDR3 runs 12 residues. CDR1 and CDR2 (germline): SGHDT, YYEEEE. The V end lost 3 bases, the J end lost 11 bases, and 14 bases lay between the germline ends. CDR3 protein: CASSSLAARAFF. In DNA form, the CDR3 reads TGTGCCAGCAGCTCCCTCGCGGCAAGGGCTTTCTTT.

There are a few counts of this clone. CDR3 loop: CASSVPGQNQPQHF. The CDR3 DNA sequence: TGTGCCAGTAGTGTCCCGGGACAGAATCAGCCCCAGCATTTT. The chain recombines TRBV19 with TRBJ1-5; 7 bases match TRBD1. Germline CDR1 LNHDA, CDR2 SQIVND (reference sequence). J lost 4 bases, V lost 5 bases, and 5 bases had no gene match. This CDR3 has 14 amino acids.

In DNA, the CDR3 is TGCGCCAGCAGCTGGAGGGGAGATCGGTACGAGCAGTACTTC. Its translation is CASSWRGDRYEQYF. The chain recombines TRBV5-1 with TRBJ2-7, with D possibly matching TRBD2 (6 bases). The CDR3 totals 14 residues. Germline V CDR1 and CDR2: SGHRS, YFSETQ. V gave up 3 bases and J gave up 4 bases, with 14 bases separating them.

The chain links TRBV20-1 to TRBJ1-4; D gene uncertain. CDR3 length: 10 residues. Germline-derived CDR1 and CDR2 are DFQATT and SNEGSKA (reference sequence). Trimming stripped 5 bases from V and 10 bases from J, with 8 bases between. CDR3 bases: TGCAGTGCTTCTCCGGTAAAACTGTTTTTT. It encodes CSASPVKLFF.

The J gene is TRBJ1-1, the V gene TRBV18; TRBD1 matches 7 bases. Per germline, CDR1 KGHSH and CDR2 LQKENI. This CDR3 contains 18 residues. Trimming removed 4 bases from V and 0 bases from J; junction bases left unmatched: 14. CDR3 bases: TGTGCCAGCTCACTCCCATTCTGGACAGGCAGCATGAACACTGAAGCTTTCTTT. Translated: CASSLPFWTGSMNTEAFF.

The rearrangement links TRBV28 to TRBJ1-5; perhaps TRBD1 as D (5 bases). The CDR3 length is 15 residues. The V gene's germline CDR1 is MDHEN and CDR2 SYDVKM. Deletions cut 6 bases from V and 0 bases from J, with 12 bases between. The chain's CDR3 is CASRVTGLSNQPQHF. The CDR3 coding sequence is TGTGCCAGCAGGGTTACGGGACTTAGCAATCAGCCCCAGCATTTT.

The V gene is TRBV5-1, the J gene TRBJ1-5; 9 bases are a match to TRBD1. The CDR3 covers 14 residues. V shed 3 bases and J 5 bases; nucleotides not matched to a gene: 3. Germline V gene data show CDR1 as SGHRS and CDR2 as YFSETQ. The CDR3 reads CASSSGQGDQPQHF. In DNA, the CDR3 is TGCGCCAGCAGCTCGGGACAGGGCGATCAGCCCCAGCATTTT.

The V and J genes are TRBV4-2 and TRBJ1-1; a weak D match, TRBD1 (6 bases). CDR1 and CDR2 (germline): LGHNA, YNFKEQ. The V end lost 0 bases, the J end lost 4 bases, and 12 bases lay between the germline ends. The CDR3 loop spans 15 amino acids. The CDR3 protein is CASSQDNRAGTEAFF. CDR3 in DNA: TGTGCCAGCAGCCAAGATAACAGGGCGGGCACTGAAGCTTTCTTT.

The CDR3 DNA reads TGTGCCAGCTCACCGGTCGGCGGGAGGCGGGCCGGGGAGCTGTTTTTT. Its protein is CASSPVGGRRAGELFF. The chain joins TRBV18 to TRBJ2-2; 8 bases match TRBD2. CDR1 is KGHSH and CDR2 is LQKENI in the germline V gene. J gave up 6 bases and V 3 bases, and 9 bases lay outside the gene matches. The CDR3 extends over 16 amino acids.

The chain joins TRBV15 to TRBJ1-2; D remains ambiguous. Germline CDR1 and CDR2: LNHNV and YYDKDF (reference sequence). V was clipped by 0 bases and J by 3 bases, with 2 bases between them. CDR3 size: 12 residues. CDR3: CATSRDYYGYTF. CDR3 DNA: TGTGCCACCAGCAGAGACTACTATGGCTACACCTTC.

The rearrangement uses TRBV19 and TRBJ2-1; 14 positions match TRBD2. Germline CDR1 and CDR2: LNHDA and SQIVND (reference sequence). The CDR3 spans 18 residues. The trim removed 7 bases at V and 7 bases at J, leaving 15 bases unmatched. The DNA of the CDR3 is TGTGCCAGTACGGACAGGGGACTAGCGGGAGCAAGCCGGAATGAGCAGTTCTTC. This gives the protein CASTDRGLAGASRNEQFF.

The chain couples TRBV28 to TRBJ2-7; 7 nucleotides align to TRBD2. This CDR3 is built from 13 residues. Germline loops: CDR1 MDHEN, CDR2 SYDVKM. V shed 5 bases, J shed 4 bases, and the junction held 5 bases outside the gene matches. The DNA for the CDR3 is TGTGCCAGCAGTCTAGGACTAGTTTACGAGCAGTACTTC. Translated: CASSLGLVYEQYF.

The chain links TRBV5-4 to TRBJ2-4; 11 bases line up with TRBD1. After removal of 4 bases from V and 2 bases from J, the junction contained 5 bases not matched to a gene. The CDR3 is 16 residues long. Germline V gene sequence: CDR1 SGHNT, CDR2 YYREEE (reference sequence). CDR3 sequence reads: CASSPGTGGSKNIQYF. In nucleotides, the CDR3 is TGTGCCAGCAGCCCAGGGACAGGGGGGTCCAAAAACATTCAGTACTTC.

This sequence joins TRBV7-2 and TRBJ2-3; a possible D gene is TRBD1 (5 bases). This CDR3 is 16 amino acids long. Between the trimmed V and J ends, which lost 5 bases and 0 bases, there was a span of 15 bases. CDR1 SGHTA and CDR2 FQGNSA come from the germline V gene. CDR3 loop: CASSQGAPASTDTQYF. Written as DNA, the CDR3 is TGTGCCAGCAGCCAAGGGGCTCCAGCTAGCACAGATACGCAGTATTTT.

V is TRBV6-5 and J is TRBJ2-3, with TRBD1 identical over 9 bases. Trimming cost V 2 bases and J 5 bases; bases outside gene matches: 2. The germline V gene has CDR1 MNHEY and CDR2 SVGAGI. CDR3 length: 14 residues. This CDR3 reads CASSYGTGRDTQYF. The CDR3 DNA follows: TGTGCCAGCAGTTACGGGACAGGGCGAGATACGCAGTATTTT.

CDR3 sequence: CASGDAGRIKYEQYF. The CDR3 bases are TGTGCCAGCGGAGATGCGGGGCGAATTAAGTACGAGCAGTACTTC. The chain is built from TRBV28 and TRBJ2-7; weak D call: TRBD2 (6 bases). V gave up 8 bases and J gave up 4 bases, with 21 bases separating them. Germline V gives CDR1 MDHEN, CDR2 SYDVKM. The CDR3 sequence is 15 residues long. The full variable domain, rest sourced from reference TRBV28 and TRBJ2-7, is DVKVTQSSRYLVKRTGEKVFLECVQDMDHENMFWYRQDPGLGLRLIYFSYDVKMKEKGDIPEGYSVSREKKERFSLILESASTNQTSMYLCASGDAGRIKYEQYFGPGTRLTVT.

The chain links TRBV5-1 to TRBJ2-7; maybe TRBD1 (6 bases). Per the germline V gene, CDR1 is SGHRS and CDR2 is YFSETQ. V gave up 2 bases and J gave up 2 bases, with 14 bases separating them. The CDR3 sequence is 15 residues long. The CDR3 coding sequence is TGCGCCAGCAGCTTTGCACAGGGACCTACCTACGAGCAGTACTTC. It translates to CASSFAQGPTYEQYF.

V and J are TRBV7-2 and TRBJ2-7; D possibly corresponds to TRBD1 (6 bases). Trimming shortened V by 6 bases and J by 7 bases, and 16 bases separated the two germline ends. CDR1 and CDR2 from the germline V gene are SGHTA and FQGNSA. CDR3 size: 13 residues. The CDR3 DNA reads TGTGCCAGCAGGGTGGTGGGGGCTGGGGAGCAGTACTTC. This gives the protein CASRVVGAGEQYF. Together with reference TRBV7-2 and TRBJ2-7, the CDR3 gives the full variable domain: GAGVSQSPSNKVTEKGKDVELRCDPISGHTALYWYRQSLGQGLEFLIYFQGNSAPDKSGLPSDRFSAERTGGSVSTLTIQRTQQEDSAVYLCASRVVGAGEQYFGPGTRLTVT.